This TCR beta chain was obtained from a study of T-cell memory formation after mild COVID-19. TCRdb re-called the 5' RACE reads with MiXCR, one entry per CDR3 protein. The data show about 200,000 distinct CDR3 sequences, 16% seen once. The CDR3 has 15 residues. The ends lost 3 bases at V and 4 bases at J; junction bases unmatched: 3. Germline V gene data show CDR1 as SGHTA and CDR2 as FQGTGA. This TCR derives from an adult woman who had mild COVID-19 (a few samples of this study predate the infection). Cell type and time point are not known. The chain combines TRBV7-3 with TRBJ2-2, with 9 bases lining up with TRBD2. The sequenced sample consisted of PBMCs or a T cell subset sorted from them (not recorded which). The CDR3 DNA reads TGTGCCAGCAGCTTCGCGGGAGGGGGCACCGGGGAGCTGTTTTTT. Encoded protein: CASSFAGGGTGELFF.